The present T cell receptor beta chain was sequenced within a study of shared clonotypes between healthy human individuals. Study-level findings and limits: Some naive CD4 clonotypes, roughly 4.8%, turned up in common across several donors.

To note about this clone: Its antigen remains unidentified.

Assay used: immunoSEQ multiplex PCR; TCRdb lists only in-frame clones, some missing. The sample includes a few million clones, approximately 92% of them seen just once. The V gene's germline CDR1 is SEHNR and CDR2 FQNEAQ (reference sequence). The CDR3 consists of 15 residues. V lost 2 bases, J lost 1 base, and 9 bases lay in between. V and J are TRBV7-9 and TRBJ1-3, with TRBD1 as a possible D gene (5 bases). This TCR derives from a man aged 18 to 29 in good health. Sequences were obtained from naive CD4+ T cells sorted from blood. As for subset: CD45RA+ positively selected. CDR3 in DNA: TGTGCCAGCAGCTTAACCCAGGGATCTGGAAACACCATATATTTT. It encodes CASSLTQGSGNTIYF.